This record covers a single TCR beta chain. Germline assignment: CDR1 SGHTA and CDR2 FQGNSA. CDR3 length: 16 residues. Trimming removed 3 bases from V and 3 bases from J, with 17 bases in between. These data are taken from a study of shared clonotypes between healthy human individuals. Assay: immunoSEQ multiplex PCR; the TCRdb copy retains only in-frame clones and omits some. The table lists approximately 2.1 million clones, more than 80% of them singletons. The rearrangement joins TRBV7-2 to TRBJ2-5; D call uncertain. The clonotype was recovered from a man between 18 and 35 years old in good health. Some clones in this sample may be carry-over from other donors' samples. Sequenced input: naive CD4+ T cells from PBMCs. The subset: CD45RA+ positively selected. This CDR3 is CASSFIGPPREETQYF. As DNA, the CDR3 is TGTGCCAGCAGCTTTATCGGGCCGCCCCGGGAAGAGACCCAGTACTTC.